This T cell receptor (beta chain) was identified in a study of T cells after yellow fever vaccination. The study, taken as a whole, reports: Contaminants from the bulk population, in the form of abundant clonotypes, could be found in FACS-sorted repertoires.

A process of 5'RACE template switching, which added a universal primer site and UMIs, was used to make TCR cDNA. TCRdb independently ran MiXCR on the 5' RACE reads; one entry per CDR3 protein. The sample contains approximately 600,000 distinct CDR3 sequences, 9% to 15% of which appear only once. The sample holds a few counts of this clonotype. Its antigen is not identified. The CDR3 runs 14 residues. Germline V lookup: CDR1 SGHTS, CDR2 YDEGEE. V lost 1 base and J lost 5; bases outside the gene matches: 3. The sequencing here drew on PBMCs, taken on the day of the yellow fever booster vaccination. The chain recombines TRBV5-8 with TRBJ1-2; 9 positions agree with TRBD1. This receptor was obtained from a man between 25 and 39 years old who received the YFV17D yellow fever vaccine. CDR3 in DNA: TGTGCCAGCAGCTTGTCACAGGGGGCTTATGGCTACACCTTC. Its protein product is CASSLSQGAYGYTF.